This T cell receptor (beta chain) came from a study of blood T cell repertoires in COVID-19. Across the study: Donors in the United States, Italy and Spain gave samples during acute or convalescent COVID-19. Nucleic acid was either cDNA or gDNA, and it came from T cells, B-cell-depleted T cells, or PBMCs.

Per the original data handling: Reference gene primers were amplified, and this amplification served to estimate nucleated cell counts. Sequenced by immunoSEQ multiplex PCR; TCRdb stores in-frame clones only, minus some. That table gives V, J and clone size, and the DNA gave D and trimming. Of approximately 190,000 clones in the sample, roughly 80% were seen once. The CDR3 has 15 residues. Germline CDR1 and CDR2: SGHVS and FQNEAQ. Trimming removed 5 bases from V and 0 bases from J, with 11 bases in between. The rearrangement links TRBV7-8 to TRBJ1-3, with TRBD1 as a possible D gene (5 bases). The sequence came from a human donor in a cohort sampled during active COVID-19. Sequenced input: peripheral blood. CDR3 sequence (DNA): TGTGCCAGCAGCGAGTCCGGGGGCTCTGGAAACACCATATATTTT. Its protein is CASSESGGSGNTIYF.